These T cell receptor beta chains were read from a single sample in a study of T cell changes during pregnancy in multiple sclerosis. The data were produced by immunoSEQ multiplex PCR, yet TCRdb's version contains in-frame clones alone and is incomplete. The sample holds 55,000 to 80,000 clones, 90% to 95% seen once. The sequencing used CD8+ T cells from peripheral blood mononuclear cells, collected in the second trimester of pregnancy. Receptor source: a female donor with multiple sclerosis, enrolled in a pregnancy study. Each CDR3 is given with its conserved first and last residue. Each record gives: clone size, J gene, V gene, D gene, CDR3 protein, CDR3 DNA. A D gene is named only where the DNA matches it firmly. Only some rows state a clone size, as once, few, many or a class for expanded clones.

NA | TRBJ2-1 | TRBV20-1 | NA | CSAIEDNEQFF | TGCAGTGCTATTGAGGACAATGAGCAGTTCTTC
NA | TRBJ1-1 | TRBV28 | TRBD1 | CASRGQVNTEAFF | TGTGCCAGCAGGGGACAGGTGAACACTGAAGCTTTCTTT
NA | TRBJ2-1 | TRBV7-9 | TRBD1 | CASSLSGTGSYNEQFF | TGTGCCAGCAGCCTATCCGGGACAGGATCCTACAATGAGCAGTTCTTC
NA | TRBJ2-7 | TRBV11-2 | NA | CASSLEGREINYEQYF | TGTGCCAGCAGCTTAGAGGGCAGGGAAATAAACTACGAGCAGTACTTC
NA | TRBJ2-7 | TRBV5-4 | TRBD2 | CASSLGGSEYEQYF | TGTGCCAGCAGCTTGGGCGGGAGCGAATACGAGCAGTACTTC
once | TRBJ2-5 | TRBV27 | NA | CASSPQGETQYF | TGTGCCAGCAGTCCTCAGGGGGAGACCCAGTACTTC
NA | TRBJ2-4 | TRBV7-9 | TRBD2 | CASSRGLAEEPLAKNIQYF | TGTGCCAGCAGCAGGGGACTAGCGGAGGAACCTCTAGCCAAAAACATTCAGTACTTC
NA | TRBJ1-4 | TRBV19 | TRBD1 | CASGTGVPAWYEKLFF | TGTGCCAGCGGGACAGGGGTCCCGGCATGGTATGAAAAACTGTTTTTT
once | TRBJ2-7 | TRBV9 | TRBD1 | CASSVLADRVVGIYEQYF | TGTGCCAGCAGCGTACTAGCCGACAGGGTAGTCGGAATCTACGAGCAGTACTTC
NA | TRBJ2-7 | TRBV5-1 | NA | CASRHRDSSYEQYF | TGCGCCAGCAGACACCGGGACTCCTCCTACGAGCAGTACTTC
NA | TRBJ2-2 | TRBV7-7 | NA | CASSPDFTGELFF | TGTGCCAGCAGCCCGGACTTCACCGGGGAGCTGTTTTTT
NA | TRBJ2-1 | TRBV7-2 | TRBD2 | CASSWGLAGDGYNEQFF | TGTGCCAGCAGCTGGGGACTAGCGGGAGACGGCTACAATGAGCAGTTCTTC
NA | TRBJ2-7 | TRBV21-1 | NA | CASSKRAGKPYEQYF | TGTGCCAGCAGCAAAAGGGCGGGGAAACCCTACGAGCAGTACTTC
NA | TRBJ2-1 | TRBV9 | TRBD2 | CASSVRLADSYNEQFF | TGTGCCAGCAGCGTGAGACTAGCGGACTCCTACAATGAGCAGTTCTTC
NA | TRBJ1-2 | TRBV4-3 | NA | CASSQDERVFYGYTF | TGCGCCAGCAGCCAAGATGAGAGGGTCTTTTATGGCTACACCTTC
NA | TRBJ1-3 | TRBV5-1 | TRBD1 | CASSSTSGGEGNTIYF | TGCGCCAGCAGCAGTACCTCAGGGGGAGAAGGAAACACCATATATTTT
NA | TRBJ2-3 | TRBV14 | TRBD1 | CASSITGGETDTQYF | TGTGCCAGCAGCATTACAGGGGGCGAGACGGATACGCAGTATTTT
NA | TRBJ2-7 | TRBV9 | TRBD1 | CASSVRTGSYEQYF | TGTGCCAGCAGCGTACGGACAGGCTCCTACGAGCAGTACTTC
NA | TRBJ2-2 | TRBV2 | TRBD1 | CASRNLGFLKQGQENTGELFF | TGTGCCAGCCGAAATTTGGGGTTCCTCAAACAGGGACAGGAGAACACCGGGGAGCTGTTTTTT
NA | TRBJ1-4 | TRBV27 | TRBD1 | CASSPNRGYLNEKLFF | TGTGCCAGCAGTCCAAACAGGGGGTATTTGAATGAAAAACTGTTTTTT
NA | TRBJ2-7 | TRBV7-6 | TRBD2 | CASSLVTSGATYEQYF | TGTGCCAGCAGCTTAGTCACTAGCGGAGCTACCTACGAGCAGTACTTC
NA | TRBJ1-1 | TRBV5-6 | NA | CASSLASVTEAFF | TGTGCCAGCAGCTTGGCCAGCGTCACTGAAGCTTTCTTT
NA | TRBJ2-7 | TRBV5-4 | NA | CASSLGTIEQYF | TGTGCCAGCAGCTTGGGAACAATTGAGCAGTACTTC
NA | TRBJ2-7 | TRBV7-9 | NA | CASTALDSSYEQYF | TGTGCCAGCACAGCATTGGACAGTTCCTACGAGCAGTACTTC
once | TRBJ2-5 | TRBV21-1 | NA | CASSKVGGRGETQYF | TGTGCCAGCAGCAAAGTGGGTGGGAGGGGGGAGACCCAGTACTTC
NA | TRBJ1-1 | TRBV7-8 | NA | CASSFGQGTFF | NA